Reported below is one T cell receptor (beta chain). The antigen this receptor binds is unknown. No much larger clone is present one base from it, and per-base qualities are unavailable. This sample is part of a study of cytomegalovirus exposure and HLA in healthy donors (dated by TCRdb to 2016 to 2017). Regarding the study in general: A later analysis indicated that the 95 to 150 validation repertoires were generated on the platform also employed for the roughly 720 repertoires of the first cohort. In addition to the first cohort of 666 subjects, a separate validation cohort of approximately 130 different subjects was used. The study aimed to test whether cataloging public T cell receptors could reveal signatures of past pathogen exposure. High-throughput TCR immunosequencing, statistical association of individual TCRs with disease status, and machine learning were combined to predict cytomegalovirus infection status. What the authors observed across the whole study: The study gave a list of 150 to 200 TCR beta chains associated with cytomegalovirus. The validation cohort had no HLA typing available for a later analysis, so co-occurrence within that cohort was assessed over all 120 or so repertoires. The authors suggested that the approach could potentially be generalized to other disease states and immunological phenotypes. Most TCR sequences were observed very rarely across donors, whereas some public TCRs were present in many individuals. The classifier was reported to diagnose cytomegalovirus status with high specificity and sensitivity in both the original and validation cohorts. A few of the identified cytomegalovirus-associated TCR beta chains were confirmed in vitro to be specific for cytomegalovirus antigens. Of the cluster scores, around 95% were above 0 in a later analysis, which found that TCRs clustered in the first cohort also tended to co-occur in the 95 to 150 validation repertoires.

The germline V gene encodes CDR1 SNHLY and CDR2 FYNNEI. V is clipped by 3 bases and J by 3 bases, and the sequence between their germline boundaries is 23 bases long. Including the terminal cysteine and phenylalanine, the CDR3 comprises 18 residues. Of all the DNA, just the CDR3 is kept, 54 bases in frame from base 1. The donors were included in the validation cohort of 120 subjects, a group kept apart from the roughly 730-subject first cohort. Receptor amplification or capture employed the immunoSEQ multiplex PCR assay. In the authors' own workflow: To diagnose cytomegalovirus status from the catalog of TCR beta chain sequences, a statistical classification framework was built. TCRdb stores this immuneACCESS table with in-frame sequences only. Part of the clones is absent; in the studies checked, under half of the shortfall reflects unresolved V genes, and no reason is known for the rest. The D gene and trimming were derived from the DNA, and the V and J assignments and clone size from that table. The sample records tens of thousands of clones, around 97% of which are singletons. The leading ten clones occupy approximately 2.5% of the sample.

Sequencing used PBMCs. The sequence was obtained from a man younger than 30 in good health and CMV-seronegative. The sequence links TRBV2 to TRBJ1-1; 5 matching bases give a weak D call of TRBD1. For the CDR3, the sequence is CASSDAGGVGGMHTEAFF. The bases read TGTGCCAGCAGTGATGCGGGGGGAGTAGGTGGGATGCACACTGAAGCTTTCTTT. Here the CDR3 is joined to the reference TRBV2 and TRBJ1-1 genes, and the full variable domain is: EPEVTQTPSHQVTQMGQEVILRCVPISNHLYFYWYRQILGQKVEFLVSFYNNEISEKSEIFDDQFSVERPDGSNFTLKIRSTKLEDSAMYFCASSDAGGVGGMHTEAFFGQGTRLTVV.